This note documents a single TCR beta chain sequence. The germline V gene encodes CDR1 ENHRY and CDR2 SYGVKD. This CDR3 region has 16 residues. The V and J ends lost 3 bases and 5 bases, in that order; junction bases with no gene match: 10. This entry belongs to a study of cytomegalovirus exposure and HLA in healthy donors. PCR employed 60 Vbeta and 13 Jbeta primers. This table comes from immunoSEQ multiplex PCR, and its TCRdb copy is limited to in-frame clones, with some not included. This repertoire includes approximately 52,000 clones. Sequencing was carried out using PBMCs. The chain carries TRBV10-3 and TRBJ1-2; 9 bases are shared with TRBD1. The receptor comes from a woman aged 55-69 years in good health and CMV-seropositive. The CDR3 DNA is TGTGCCATCAGTGAAGATACAGGGGGCGTCGGGTATGGCTACACCTTC. Its translation: CAISEDTGGVGYGYTF.